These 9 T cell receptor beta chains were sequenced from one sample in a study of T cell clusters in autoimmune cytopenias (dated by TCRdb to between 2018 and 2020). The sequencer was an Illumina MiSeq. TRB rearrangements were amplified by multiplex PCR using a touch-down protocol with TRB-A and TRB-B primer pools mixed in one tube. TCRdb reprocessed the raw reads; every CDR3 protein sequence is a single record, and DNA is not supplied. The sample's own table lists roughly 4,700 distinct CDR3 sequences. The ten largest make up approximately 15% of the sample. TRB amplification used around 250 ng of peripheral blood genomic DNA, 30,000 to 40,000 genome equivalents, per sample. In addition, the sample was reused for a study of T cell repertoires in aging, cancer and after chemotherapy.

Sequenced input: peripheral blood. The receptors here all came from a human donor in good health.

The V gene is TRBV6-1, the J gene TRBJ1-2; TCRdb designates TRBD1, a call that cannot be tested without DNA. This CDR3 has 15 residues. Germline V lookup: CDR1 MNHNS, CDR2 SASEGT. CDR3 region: CASSEAEDRGDGYTF.

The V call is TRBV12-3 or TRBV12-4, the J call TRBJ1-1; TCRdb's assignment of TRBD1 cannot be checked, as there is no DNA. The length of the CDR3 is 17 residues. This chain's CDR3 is CASTLGGGEGRAWGAFF.

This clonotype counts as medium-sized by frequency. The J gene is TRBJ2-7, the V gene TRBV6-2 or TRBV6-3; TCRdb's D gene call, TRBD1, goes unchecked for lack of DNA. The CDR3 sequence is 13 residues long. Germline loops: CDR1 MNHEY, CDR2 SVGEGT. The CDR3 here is CASSYGTVSREYF.

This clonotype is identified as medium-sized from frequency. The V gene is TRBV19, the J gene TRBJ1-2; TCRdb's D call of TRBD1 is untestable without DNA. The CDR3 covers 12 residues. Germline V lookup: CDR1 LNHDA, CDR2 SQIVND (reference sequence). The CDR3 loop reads CASSISGDGYTF.

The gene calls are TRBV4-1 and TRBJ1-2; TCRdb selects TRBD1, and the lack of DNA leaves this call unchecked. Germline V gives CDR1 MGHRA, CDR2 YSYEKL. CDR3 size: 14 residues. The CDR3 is CASSQSQGSSGYTF.

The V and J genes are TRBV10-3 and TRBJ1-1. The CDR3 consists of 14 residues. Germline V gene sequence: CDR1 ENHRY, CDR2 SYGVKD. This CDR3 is CAIRGFEANTEAFF.

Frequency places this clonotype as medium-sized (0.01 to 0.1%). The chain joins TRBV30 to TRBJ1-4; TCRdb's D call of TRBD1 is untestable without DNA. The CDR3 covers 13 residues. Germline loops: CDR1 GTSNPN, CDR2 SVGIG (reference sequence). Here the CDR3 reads CAWGQGFNEKLFF. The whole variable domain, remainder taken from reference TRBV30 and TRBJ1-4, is SQTIHQWPATLVQPVGSPLSLECTVEGTSNPNLYWYRQAAGRGLQLLFYSVGIGQISSEVPQNLSASRPQDRQFILSSKKLLLSDSGFYLCAWGQGFNEKLFFGSGTQLSVL.

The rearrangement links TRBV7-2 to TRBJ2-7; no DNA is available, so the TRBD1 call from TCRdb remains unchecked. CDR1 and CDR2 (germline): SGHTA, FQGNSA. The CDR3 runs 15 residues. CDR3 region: CASSFRGGQGDEQYF.

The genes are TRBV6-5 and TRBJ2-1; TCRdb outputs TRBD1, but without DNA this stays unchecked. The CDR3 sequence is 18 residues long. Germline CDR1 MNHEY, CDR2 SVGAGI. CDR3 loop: CDSSSPGRDRGAYNEQFF.